Below, 13 T cell receptor beta chains from the same sample are listed, as sequenced in a study of blood T cell repertoires in COVID-19. Assay: immunoSEQ multiplex PCR; the TCRdb copy retains only in-frame clones and omits some. The sample includes around 170,000 clones, around nine tenths of them seen just once. Specimen: peripheral blood. The receptors stem from a man aged 45-60 years with acute or convalescent COVID-19.

The chain uses TRBV11-2 and TRBJ2-3; D uncertain. V was shortened by 7 bases and J by 1 base, with 3 bases between the two germline ends. Per germline, CDR1 SGHAT and CDR2 FQNNGV. The CDR3 extends over 11 amino acids. The CDR3 reads CASTGTDTQYF. For the CDR3, the DNA is TGTGCCAGCACCGGCACAGATACGCAGTATTTT.

This chain connects TRBV4-1 to TRBJ2-7; 11 bases map to TRBD2. CDR1 and CDR2 from the germline V gene are MGHRA and YSYEKL. CDR3 size: 16 residues. V was pared by 5 bases and J by 4 bases, with 10 bases of the junction left unmatched. The CDR3, as DNA: TGCGCCAGCAGCTCGCCTGGGGCTAGCGGGAGGTACGAGCAGTACTTC. This translates into CASSSPGASGRYEQYF.

The V and J genes are TRBV5-5 and TRBJ1-2, with TRBD1 matching 8 bases. In germline, CDR1 is SGHKS, CDR2 YYEKEE (reference sequence). V dropped 3 bases and J dropped 8; count of bases not matched to a gene: 6. The CDR3 has 13 amino acids. The CDR3 DNA follows: TGTGCCAGCAGCTACGGACAGGGCGTGGGCTACACCTTC. It codes for CASSYGQGVGYTF.

The chain uses TRBV27 and TRBJ1-6; a possible D gene is TRBD1 (6 bases). The V and J ends lost 3 bases and 8 bases respectively, with 11 bases between them. The length of the CDR3 is 14 residues. Germline V CDR1 and CDR2: MNHEY, SMNVEV (reference sequence). The chain's CDR3 is CASSLGALDSPLHF. DNA for the CDR3: TGTGCCAGCAGTTTGGGGGCCCTCGATTCACCCCTCCACTTT.

The chain is built from TRBV19 and TRBJ2-1; 12 bases agree with TRBD2. Trimming cost V 3 bases and J 8 bases; bases outside gene matches: 5. Germline V CDR1 and CDR2: LNHDA, SQIVND (reference sequence). There are 15 residues in the CDR3. This CDR3 is CASSIGLAGGDEQFF. The CDR3, as DNA: TGTGCCAGTAGTATCGGCCTAGCGGGAGGGGATGAGCAGTTCTTC. The full variable domain, rest sourced from reference TRBV19 and TRBJ2-1, is DGGITQSPKYLFRKEGQNVTLSCEQNLNHDAMYWYRQDPGQGLRLIYYSQIVNDFQKGDIAEGYSVSREKKESFPLTVTSAQKNPTAFYLCASSIGLAGGDEQFFGPGTRLTVL.

This chain joins TRBV20-1 and TRBJ1-6; 7 bases are a match to TRBD1. Germline CDR1 DFQATT, CDR2 SNEGSKA (reference sequence). The CDR3 extends over 16 amino acids. V dropped 3 bases and J dropped 9; count of bases not matched to a gene: 14. The CDR3 protein is CSASNPGGKGFSPLHF. As DNA, the CDR3 is TGCAGTGCTAGTAATCCAGGGGGAAAGGGGTTTTCACCCCTCCACTTT.

The chain uses TRBV28 and TRBJ2-1, with D unclear. CDR3 length: 13 residues. V was trimmed by 6 bases and J by 4 bases, leaving 10 bases between them. Germline V lookup: CDR1 MDHEN, CDR2 SYDVKM. CDR3 sequence: CASSDLGYNEQFF. The CDR3 DNA reads TGTGCCAGCAGCGACCTAGGATACAATGAGCAGTTCTTC. Full variable domain (outside the CDR3, taken from reference TRBV28 and TRBJ2-1): DVKVTQSSRYLVKRTGEKVFLECVQDMDHENMFWYRQDPGLGLRLIYFSYDVKMKEKGDIPEGYSVSREKKERFSLILESASTNQTSMYLCASSDLGYNEQFFGPGTRLTVL.

The V call is TRBV14, the J call TRBJ2-2; D may be TRBD2 (5 bases). V lost 2 bases to trimming and J lost 5 bases, with 15 bases between them. Germline assignment: CDR1 SGHDN and CDR2 FVKESK. The CDR3 is 16 amino acids. The CDR3 nucleotides read TGTGCCAGCAGCCAACTGGGGAGCCCGGTTACCGGGGAGCTGTTTTTT. As protein: CASSQLGSPVTGELFF.

The chain combines TRBV5-1 with TRBJ2-2, with D perhaps matching TRBD1 (6 bases). Germline V gene lookup returns CDR1 SGHRS and CDR2 YFSETQ. V was pared by 4 bases and J by 4 bases, with 14 bases between. The CDR3 is 15 amino acids. CDR3 in DNA: TGCGCCAGCAGCCCAGCCACAGGGTCCACCGGGGAGCTGTTTTTT. This gives the protein CASSPATGSTGELFF.

The chain couples TRBV27 to TRBJ2-3, with 11 bases matching TRBD2. This CDR3 has 16 residues. V shed 4 bases and J 5 bases; nucleotides not matched to a gene: 8. In germline, CDR1 is MNHEY, CDR2 SMNVEV (reference sequence). CDR3 region: CASSSISGRGIDTQYF. The CDR3 DNA reads TGTGCCAGCAGTTCAATTAGCGGGAGGGGAATAGATACGCAGTATTTT.

This clone was seen more than once but under ten times. The chain combines TRBV11-2 with TRBJ2-3; 11 bases line up with TRBD2. In germline, CDR1 is SGHAT, CDR2 FQNNGV. Germline trimming cut 3 bases from V and 5 bases from J; bases unmatched to any gene: 10. The CDR3 is made up of 17 amino acids. The DNA for the CDR3 is TGTGCCAGCAGCTTGAGAATAGCGGGAGGGTCGTTAGATACGCAGTATTTT. Amino acids: CASSLRIAGGSLDTQYF.

Here the CDR3 reads CASRMGGTGPFDGYTF. The CDR3 nucleotides read TGTGCCAGCAGAATGGGCGGGACAGGACCTTTTGATGGCTACACCTTC. This rearrangement joins TRBV27 to TRBJ1-2; 8 bases match TRBD1. V trimming: 6 bases; J trimming: 6 bases; junction bases outside the gene matches: 15. Germline loops: CDR1 MNHEY, CDR2 SMNVEV (reference sequence). CDR3 size: 16 residues.

This clone was recorded only once. This chain uses TRBV29-1 with TRBJ1-5; D is possibly TRBD1 (6 bases). Per germline, CDR1 SQVTM and CDR2 ANQGSEA. The CDR3 runs to 13 residues. Trimming took 7 bases from V and 2 from J, leaving 12 bases between them. The CDR3 DNA reads as TGCAGCGCCAGGGGTTCGGGCAATCAGCCCCAGCATTTT. It is translated as CSARGSGNQPQHF.